This T cell receptor beta chain stems from a study of T cell repertoires in cytomegalovirus infection. The ends were cut back, 4 bases at V and 0 bases at J, with 11 bases in the middle. Germline-derived CDR1 and CDR2 are LNHDA and SQIVND (reference sequence). There are 15 residues in the CDR3. This clonotype was recorded many times. No antigen is known for it. TCRdb ran MiXCR on the reads and lists one entry per CDR3 protein. The data hold approximately 910,000 distinct CDR3 sequences, with roughly 31% observed a single time. This material consisted of cultured CD8+ T cells from PBMCs, taken from culture after CMV antigen stimulation. The TCR originated in a human donor in good health (CMV status not recorded). Some clones in this sample may be carry-over from other donors' samples. The V gene is TRBV19, the J gene TRBJ2-3; weak D call: TRBD1 (5 bases). The CDR3 nucleotides are TGTGCCAGTAGTACGACAGCCACTAGCACAGATACGCAGTATTTT. This gives the protein CASSTTATSTDTQYF. The whole variable domain, filled in from reference TRBV19 and TRBJ2-3, reads DGGITQSPKYLFRKEGQNVTLSCEQNLNHDAMYWYRQDPGQGLRLIYYSQIVNDFQKGDIAEGYSVSREKKESFPLTVTSAQKNPTAFYLCASSTTATSTDTQYFGPGTRLTVL.